The source of this T cell receptor (beta chain) is a study of OX40 agonist ivuxolimab in advanced cancers. The overall study: Two cutaneous melanoma patients and one hepatocellular carcinoma patient, three in all, had partial responses. General study results and limits: Among the least clonally expanded were partial responders at 0.1-3.0 mg/kg. Averaged across samples, CD8+ T cells carried more expanded clones than CD4+ did.

This clone was seen once. The antigen remains unidentified. Blood draws occurred at baseline, cycle 4 day 1, and cycle 7 day 1. TCRdb's copy holds only in-frame clones and misses some; the assay was immunoSEQ multiplex PCR. The sample yields around 100,000 clones, roughly nine tenths seen once. The V and J ends lost 4 bases and 6 bases respectively, with 7 bases between them. CDR3 length equals 11 residues. CDR1 is SQVTM, CDR2 ANQGSEA, per germline. The source is an adult with an advanced solid tumor such as melanoma, head and neck, liver or kidney cancer. The rearrangement uses TRBV29-1 and TRBJ2-1; D is uncertain. The specimen comprised CD4+ or CD8+ T cells sorted from blood, sampled in a trial of the OX40 agonist ivuxolimab. CDR3 amino acids: CSVASLNEQFF. The CDR3, as DNA: TGCAGCGTTGCATCCCTCAATGAGCAGTTCTTC.